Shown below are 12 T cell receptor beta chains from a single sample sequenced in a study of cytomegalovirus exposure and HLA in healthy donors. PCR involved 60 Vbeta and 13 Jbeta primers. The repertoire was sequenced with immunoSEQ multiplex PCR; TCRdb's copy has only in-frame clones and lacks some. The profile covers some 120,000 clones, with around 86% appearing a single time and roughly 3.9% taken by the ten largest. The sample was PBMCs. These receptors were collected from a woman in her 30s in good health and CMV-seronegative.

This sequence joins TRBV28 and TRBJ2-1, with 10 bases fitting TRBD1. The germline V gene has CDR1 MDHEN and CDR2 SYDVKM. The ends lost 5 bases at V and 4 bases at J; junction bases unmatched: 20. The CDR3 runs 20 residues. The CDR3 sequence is CASSLPGQGTTRASYNEQFF. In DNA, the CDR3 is TGTGCCAGCAGTCTACCGGGACAGGGGACCACCCGGGCTTCTTACAATGAGCAGTTCTTC. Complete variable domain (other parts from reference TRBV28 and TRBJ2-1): DVKVTQSSRYLVKRTGEKVFLECVQDMDHENMFWYRQDPGLGLRLIYFSYDVKMKEKGDIPEGYSVSREKKERFSLILESASTNQTSMYLCASSLPGQGTTRASYNEQFFGPGTRLTVL.

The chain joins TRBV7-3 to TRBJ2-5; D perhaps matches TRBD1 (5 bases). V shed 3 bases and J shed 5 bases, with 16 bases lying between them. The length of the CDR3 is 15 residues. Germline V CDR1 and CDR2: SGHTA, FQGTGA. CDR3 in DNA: TGTGCCAGCAGCTTTCCCGGACACGAGAGGGAGACCCAGTACTTC. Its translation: CASSFPGHERETQYF.

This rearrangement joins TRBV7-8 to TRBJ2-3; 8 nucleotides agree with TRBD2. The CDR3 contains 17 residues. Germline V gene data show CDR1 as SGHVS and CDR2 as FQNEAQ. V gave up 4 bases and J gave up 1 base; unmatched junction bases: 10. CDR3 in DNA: TGTGCCAGCAGCTCTTGGGGGAAGACTAGCGGCACAGATACGCAGTATTTT. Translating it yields CASSSWGKTSGTDTQYF.

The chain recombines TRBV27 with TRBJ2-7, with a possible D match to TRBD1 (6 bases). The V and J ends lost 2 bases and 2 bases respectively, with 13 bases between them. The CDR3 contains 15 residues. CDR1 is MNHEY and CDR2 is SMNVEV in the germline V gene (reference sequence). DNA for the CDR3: TGTGCCAGCAGTTTAGAACCAGGGGAGACCTACGAGCAGTACTTC. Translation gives CASSLEPGETYEQYF.

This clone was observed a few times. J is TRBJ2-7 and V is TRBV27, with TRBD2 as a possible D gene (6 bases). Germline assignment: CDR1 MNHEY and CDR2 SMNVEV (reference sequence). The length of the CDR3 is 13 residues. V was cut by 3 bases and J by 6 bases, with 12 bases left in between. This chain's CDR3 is CASSFGGESEQYF. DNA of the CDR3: TGTGCCAGCAGTTTCGGGGGAGAGAGCGAGCAGTACTTC.

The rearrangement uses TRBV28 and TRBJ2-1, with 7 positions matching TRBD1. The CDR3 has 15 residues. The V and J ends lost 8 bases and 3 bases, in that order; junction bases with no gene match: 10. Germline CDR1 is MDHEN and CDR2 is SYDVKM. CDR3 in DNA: TGTGCCAGCCCCCCAAGAGGGGGCAGCTACAATGAGCAGTTCTTC. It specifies CASPPRGGSYNEQFF.

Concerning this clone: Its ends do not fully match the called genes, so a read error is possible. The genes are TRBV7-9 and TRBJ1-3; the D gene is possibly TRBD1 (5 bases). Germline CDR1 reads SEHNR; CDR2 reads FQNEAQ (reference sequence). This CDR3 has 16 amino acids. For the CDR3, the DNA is TGTTCCAGCAGCTCCTACCTCCAGGGTGGTGGAAACACCATATATTTT. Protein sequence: CSSSSYLQGGGNTIYF.

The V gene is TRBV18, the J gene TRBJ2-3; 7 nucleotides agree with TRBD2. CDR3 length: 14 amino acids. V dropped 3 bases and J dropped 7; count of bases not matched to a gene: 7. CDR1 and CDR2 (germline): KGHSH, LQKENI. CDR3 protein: CASSPYREANTQYF. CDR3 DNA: TGTGCCAGCTCACCGTATCGGGAGGCAAATACGCAGTATTTT.

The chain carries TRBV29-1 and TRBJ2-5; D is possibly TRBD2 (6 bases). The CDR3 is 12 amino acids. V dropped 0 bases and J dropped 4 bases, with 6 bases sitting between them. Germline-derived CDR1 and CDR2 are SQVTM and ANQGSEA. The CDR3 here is CSVEDGGETQYF. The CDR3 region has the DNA TGCAGCGTTGAAGACGGGGGAGAGACCCAGTACTTC. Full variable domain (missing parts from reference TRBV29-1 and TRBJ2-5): SAVISQKPSRDICQRGTSLTIQCQVDSQVTMMFWYRQQPGQSLTLIATANQGSEATYESGFVIDKFPISRPNLTFSTLTVSNMSPEDSSIYLCSVEDGGETQYFGPGTRLLVL.

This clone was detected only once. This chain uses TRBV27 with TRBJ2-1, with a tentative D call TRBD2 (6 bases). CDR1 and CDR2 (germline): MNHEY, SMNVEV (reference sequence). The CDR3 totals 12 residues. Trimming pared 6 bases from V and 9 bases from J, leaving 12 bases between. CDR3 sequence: CASRGGAGEQFF. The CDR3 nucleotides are TGTGCCAGCAGGGGGGGTGCTGGTGAGCAGTTCTTC.

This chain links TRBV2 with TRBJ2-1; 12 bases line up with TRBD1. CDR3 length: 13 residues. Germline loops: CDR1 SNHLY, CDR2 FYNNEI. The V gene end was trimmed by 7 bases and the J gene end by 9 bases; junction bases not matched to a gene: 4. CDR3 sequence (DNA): TGTGCCAGCACGGGACAGGGGGCCGGTGAGCAGTTCTTC. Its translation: CASTGQGAGEQFF.

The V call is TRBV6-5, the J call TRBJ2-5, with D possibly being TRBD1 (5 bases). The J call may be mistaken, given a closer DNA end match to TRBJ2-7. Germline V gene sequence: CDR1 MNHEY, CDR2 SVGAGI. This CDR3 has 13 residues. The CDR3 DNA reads TGTGCCAGCAGTTTGGGCAGGGCCAACGAGCAGTACTTC. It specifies CASSLGRANEQYF.